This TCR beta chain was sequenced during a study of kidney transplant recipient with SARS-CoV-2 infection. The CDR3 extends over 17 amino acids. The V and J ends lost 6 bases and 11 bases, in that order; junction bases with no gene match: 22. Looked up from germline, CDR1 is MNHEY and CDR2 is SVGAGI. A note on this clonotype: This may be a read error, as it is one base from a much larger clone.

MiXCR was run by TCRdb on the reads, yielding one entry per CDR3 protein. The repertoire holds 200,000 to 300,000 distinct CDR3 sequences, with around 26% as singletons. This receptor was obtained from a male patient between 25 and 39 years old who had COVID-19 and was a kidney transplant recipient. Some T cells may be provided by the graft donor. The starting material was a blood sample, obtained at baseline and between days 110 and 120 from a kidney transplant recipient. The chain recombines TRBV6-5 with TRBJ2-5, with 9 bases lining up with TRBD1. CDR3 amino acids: CASRLRDRDLAPREQYF. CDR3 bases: TGTGCCAGCAGACTCCGGGACAGGGATCTTGCCCCCCGTGAGCAGTACTTC.